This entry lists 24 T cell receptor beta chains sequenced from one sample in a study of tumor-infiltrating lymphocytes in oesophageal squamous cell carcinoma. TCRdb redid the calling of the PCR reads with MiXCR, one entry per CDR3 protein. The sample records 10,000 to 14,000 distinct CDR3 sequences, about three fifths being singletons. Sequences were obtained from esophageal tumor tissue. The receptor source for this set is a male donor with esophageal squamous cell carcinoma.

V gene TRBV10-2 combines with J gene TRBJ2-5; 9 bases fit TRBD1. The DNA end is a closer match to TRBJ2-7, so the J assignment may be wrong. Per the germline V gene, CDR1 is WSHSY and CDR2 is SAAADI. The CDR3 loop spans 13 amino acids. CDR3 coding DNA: TGCGCCAGCAAGGCCGGGACAGGGTACGAGCAGTACTTC. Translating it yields CASKAGTGYEQYF.

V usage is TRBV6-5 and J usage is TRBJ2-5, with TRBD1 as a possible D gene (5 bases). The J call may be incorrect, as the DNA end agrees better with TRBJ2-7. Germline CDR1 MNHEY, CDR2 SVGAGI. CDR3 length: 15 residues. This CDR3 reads CASSYSKTASYEQYF. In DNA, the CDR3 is TGTGCCAGCAGTTACTCGAAGACAGCCTCCTACGAGCAGTACTTC.

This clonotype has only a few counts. CDR3 DNA sequence: TGTGCCAGCAGCTTAGCGAGGGTCGGGGGTACGGGCTCCTACAATGAGCAGTTCTTC. It encodes CASSLARVGGTGSYNEQFF. This chain uses TRBV7-2 with TRBJ2-1; possible D gene TRBD2, 6 bases. Deletions cut 0 bases from V and 0 bases from J, with 18 bases between. CDR3 size: 19 residues. Germline V gene sequence: CDR1 SGHTA, CDR2 FQGNSA.

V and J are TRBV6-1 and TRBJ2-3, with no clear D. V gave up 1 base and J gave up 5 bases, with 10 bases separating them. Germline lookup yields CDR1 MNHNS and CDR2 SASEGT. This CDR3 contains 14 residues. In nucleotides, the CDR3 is TGTGCCAGCAGTGAAGTTGGATTGGGAGATACGCAGTATTTT. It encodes CASSEVGLGDTQYF.

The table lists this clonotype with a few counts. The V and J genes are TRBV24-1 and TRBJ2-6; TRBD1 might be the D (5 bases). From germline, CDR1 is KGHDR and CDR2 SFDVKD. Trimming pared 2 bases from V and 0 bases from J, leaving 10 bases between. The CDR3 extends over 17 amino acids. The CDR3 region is CATSDSTAVSGANVLTF. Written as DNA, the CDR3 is TGTGCCACCAGTGATTCGACAGCCGTCTCTGGGGCCAACGTCCTGACTTTC.

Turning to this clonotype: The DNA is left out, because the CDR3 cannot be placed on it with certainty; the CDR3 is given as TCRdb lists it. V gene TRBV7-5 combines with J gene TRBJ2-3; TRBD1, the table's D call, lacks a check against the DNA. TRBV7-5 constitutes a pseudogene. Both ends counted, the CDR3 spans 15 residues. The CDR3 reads CISVPPLRLGRPQYF.

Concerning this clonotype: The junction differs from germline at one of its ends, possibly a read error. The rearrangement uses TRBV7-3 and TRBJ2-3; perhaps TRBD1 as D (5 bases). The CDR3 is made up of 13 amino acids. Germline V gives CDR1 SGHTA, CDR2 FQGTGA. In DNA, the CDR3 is TGTGCCAGCAGCTCCTTCCAGGGCGATACGCAGGATTTT. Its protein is CASSSFQGDTQDF.

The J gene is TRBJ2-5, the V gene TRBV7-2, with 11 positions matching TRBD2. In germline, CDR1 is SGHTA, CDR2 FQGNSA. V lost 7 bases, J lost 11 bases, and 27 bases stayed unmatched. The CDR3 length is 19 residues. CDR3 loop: CASMKSWGASGRRYNEQYF. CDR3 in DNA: TGTGCCAGCATGAAATCGTGGGGGGCTAGCGGGAGGAGGTACAATGAGCAGTACTTC.

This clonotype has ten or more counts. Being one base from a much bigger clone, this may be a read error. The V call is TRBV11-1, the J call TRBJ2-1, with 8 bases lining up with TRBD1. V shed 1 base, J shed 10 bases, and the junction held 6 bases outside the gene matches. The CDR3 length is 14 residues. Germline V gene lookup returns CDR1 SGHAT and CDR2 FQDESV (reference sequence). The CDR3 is CASSLEGTGYEQFF. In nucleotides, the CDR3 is TGTGCCAGCAGCTTAGAGGGGACAGGCTACGAGCAGTTCTTC.

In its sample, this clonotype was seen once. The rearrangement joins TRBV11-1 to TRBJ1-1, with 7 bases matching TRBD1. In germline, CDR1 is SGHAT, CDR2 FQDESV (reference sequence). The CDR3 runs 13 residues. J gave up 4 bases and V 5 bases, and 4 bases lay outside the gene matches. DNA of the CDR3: TGTGCCAGCAGCATAGGGGGCGGCACTGAAGCTTTCTTT. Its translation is CASSIGGGTEAFF.

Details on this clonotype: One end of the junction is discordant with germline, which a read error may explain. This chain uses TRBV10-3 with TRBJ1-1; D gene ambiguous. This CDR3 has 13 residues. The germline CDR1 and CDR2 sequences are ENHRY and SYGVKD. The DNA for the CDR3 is TGTGCCATCAGTGAAGAAATTGGCGCTGTACGTGAGTTT. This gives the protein CAISEEIGAVREF.

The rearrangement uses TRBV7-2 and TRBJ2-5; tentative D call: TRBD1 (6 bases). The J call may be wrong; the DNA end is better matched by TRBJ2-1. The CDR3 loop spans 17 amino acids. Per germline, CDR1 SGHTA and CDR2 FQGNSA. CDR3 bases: TGTGCCAGCAGCCCCAAGATGGGGTCAGGGGTCTACAATGAGCAGTTCTTC. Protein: CASSPKMGSGVYNEQFF.

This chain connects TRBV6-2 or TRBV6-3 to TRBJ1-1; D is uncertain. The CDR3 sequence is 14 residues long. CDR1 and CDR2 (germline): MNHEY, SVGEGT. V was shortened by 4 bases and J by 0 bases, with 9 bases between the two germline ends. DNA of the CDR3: TGTGCCAGCAGTTTCACAGCCTTGAACACTGAAGCTTTCTTT. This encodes CASSFTALNTEAFF.

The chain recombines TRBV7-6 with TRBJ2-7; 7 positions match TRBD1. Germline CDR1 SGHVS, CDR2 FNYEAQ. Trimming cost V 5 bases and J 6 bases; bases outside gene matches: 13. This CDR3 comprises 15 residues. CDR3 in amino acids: CASSQTGDQLREQYF. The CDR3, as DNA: TGTGCCAGCAGCCAAACAGGGGACCAGCTACGCGAGCAGTACTTC.

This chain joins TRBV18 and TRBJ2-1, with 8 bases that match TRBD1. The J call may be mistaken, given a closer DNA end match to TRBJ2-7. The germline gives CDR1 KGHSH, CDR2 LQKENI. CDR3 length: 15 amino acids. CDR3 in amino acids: CASSPSMGQAYEQYF. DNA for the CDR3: TGTGCCAGCTCACCGTCTATGGGACAGGCCTACGAGCAGTACTTC.

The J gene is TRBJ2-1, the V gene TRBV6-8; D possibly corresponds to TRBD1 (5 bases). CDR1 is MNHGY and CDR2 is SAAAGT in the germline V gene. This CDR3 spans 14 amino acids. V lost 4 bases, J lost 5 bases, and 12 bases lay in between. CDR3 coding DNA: TGTGCCAGCAGTTCAGGGAAGGCCCACAATGAGCAGTTCTTC. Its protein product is CASSSGKAHNEQFF.

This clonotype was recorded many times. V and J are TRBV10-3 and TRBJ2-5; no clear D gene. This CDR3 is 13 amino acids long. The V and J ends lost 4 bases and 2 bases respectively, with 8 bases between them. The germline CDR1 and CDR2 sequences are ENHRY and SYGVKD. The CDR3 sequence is CAISARLQETQYF. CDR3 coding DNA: TGTGCCATCAGTGCAAGGCTACAAGAGACCCAGTACTTC.

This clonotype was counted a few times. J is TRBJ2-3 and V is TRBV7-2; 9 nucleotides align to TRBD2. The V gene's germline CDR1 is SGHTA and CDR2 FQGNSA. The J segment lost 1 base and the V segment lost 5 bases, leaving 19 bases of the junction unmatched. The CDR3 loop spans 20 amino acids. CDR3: CASSPRGVRGGRVGTDTQYF. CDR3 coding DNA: TGTGCCAGCAGCCCCCGGGGTGTGCGGGGGGGCCGTGTAGGCACAGATACGCAGTATTTT.

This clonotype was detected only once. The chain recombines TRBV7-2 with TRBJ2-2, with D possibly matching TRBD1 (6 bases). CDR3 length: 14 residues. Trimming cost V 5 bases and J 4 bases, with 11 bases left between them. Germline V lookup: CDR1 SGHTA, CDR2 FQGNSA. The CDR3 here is CASSKNRVTGELFF. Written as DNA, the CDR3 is TGTGCCAGCAGCAAAAACAGGGTCACCGGGGAGCTGTTTTTT.

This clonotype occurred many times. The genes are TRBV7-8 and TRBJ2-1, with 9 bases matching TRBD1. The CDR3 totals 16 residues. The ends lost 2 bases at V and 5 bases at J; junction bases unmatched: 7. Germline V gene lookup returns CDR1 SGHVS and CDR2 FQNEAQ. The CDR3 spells CASSLRGTGINNEQFF. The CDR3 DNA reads TGTGCCAGCAGCTTAAGGGGGACAGGGATCAACAATGAGCAGTTCTTC.

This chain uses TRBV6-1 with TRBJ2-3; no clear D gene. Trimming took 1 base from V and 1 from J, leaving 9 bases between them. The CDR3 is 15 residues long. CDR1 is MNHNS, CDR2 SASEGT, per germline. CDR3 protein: CASSEEAGGTDTQYF. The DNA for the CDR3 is TGTGCCAGCAGTGAAGAGGCTGGGGGCACAGATACGCAGTATTTT.

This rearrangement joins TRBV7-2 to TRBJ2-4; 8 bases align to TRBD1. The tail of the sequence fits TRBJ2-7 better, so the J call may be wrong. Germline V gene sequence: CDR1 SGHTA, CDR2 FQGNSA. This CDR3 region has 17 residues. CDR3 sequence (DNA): TGTGCCAGCAGCCCCTCAGCAGGGGGCGCAGCCCACTACGAGCAGTACTTC. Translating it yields CASSPSAGGAAHYEQYF.

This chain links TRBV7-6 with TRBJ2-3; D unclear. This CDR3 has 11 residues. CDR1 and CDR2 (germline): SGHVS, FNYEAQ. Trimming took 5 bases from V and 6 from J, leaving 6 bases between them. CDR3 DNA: TGTGCCAGCAGCCAAGGGGATACGCAGTATTTT. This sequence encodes CASSQGDTQYF.

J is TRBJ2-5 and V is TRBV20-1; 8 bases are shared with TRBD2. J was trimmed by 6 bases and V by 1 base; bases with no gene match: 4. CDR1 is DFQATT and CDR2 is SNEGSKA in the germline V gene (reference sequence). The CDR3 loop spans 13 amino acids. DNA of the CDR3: TGCAGTGCTAGAGGGACTAGCAGGAAGACCCAGTACTTC. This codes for CSARGTSRKTQYF.